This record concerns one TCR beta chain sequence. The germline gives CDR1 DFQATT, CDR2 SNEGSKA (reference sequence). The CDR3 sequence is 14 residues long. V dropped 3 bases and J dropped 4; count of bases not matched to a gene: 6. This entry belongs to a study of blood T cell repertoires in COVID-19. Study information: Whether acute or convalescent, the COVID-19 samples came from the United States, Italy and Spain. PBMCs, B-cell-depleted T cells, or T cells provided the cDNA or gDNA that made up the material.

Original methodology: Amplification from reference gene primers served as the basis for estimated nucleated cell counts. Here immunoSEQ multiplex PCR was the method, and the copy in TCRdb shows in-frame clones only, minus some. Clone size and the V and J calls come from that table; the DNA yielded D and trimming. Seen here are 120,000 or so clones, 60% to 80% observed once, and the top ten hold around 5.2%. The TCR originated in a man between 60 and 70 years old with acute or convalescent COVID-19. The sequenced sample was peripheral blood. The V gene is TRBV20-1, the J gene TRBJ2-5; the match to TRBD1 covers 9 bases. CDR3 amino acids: CSASWGQGGETQYF. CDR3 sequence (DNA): TGCAGTGCTAGTTGGGGACAGGGAGGAGAGACCCAGTACTTC.